Presented here are 9 T cell receptor beta chains from one specimen sequenced in a study of PD-1 blockade in classical Hodgkin lymphoma. Each of the patients experienced relapse following autologous stem cell transplantation, and their brentuximab vedotin exposure differed. Measured with immunoSEQ multiplex PCR; TCRdb has only the in-frame clones, and not every one. This sample has around 96,000 clones, with 65% to 85% found just once. The sequencing here drew on peripheral blood mononuclear cells (PBMCs), taken at baseline. The receptor source for this set is a human donor with classical Hodgkin lymphoma.

V usage is TRBV19 and J usage is TRBJ1-5; D not certain. Trimming removed 6 bases at V and 5 bases at J, with 14 bases between. Germline CDR1 and CDR2: LNHDA and SQIVND (reference sequence). CDR3 length: 14 amino acids. The DNA for the CDR3 is TGTGCCAGTAGCATCGGGCAGGTTTATCAGCCCCAGCATTTT. Its translation: CASSIGQVYQPQHF.

The chain combines TRBV29-1 with TRBJ1-2, with 7 bases fitting TRBD1. Germline V gene sequence: CDR1 SQVTM, CDR2 ANQGSEA. Trimming at V came to 6 bases and at J to 8 bases, leaving 9 bases not matched to a gene. The CDR3 has 12 amino acids. The CDR3 sequence: CSVGDSSGGYTF. In DNA form, the CDR3 reads TGCAGCGTGGGGGACAGCTCCGGGGGCTACACCTTC.

The count of this clone is one. The chain has TRBV30 and TRBJ2-1; D remains unclear. The CDR3 is 11 residues long. V lost 0 bases, J lost 8 bases, and 5 bases lay in between. The germline V gene encodes CDR1 GTSNPN and CDR2 SVGIG (reference sequence). DNA of the CDR3: TGTGCCTGGAGTGTACGTGATGAGCAGTTCTTC. Translated, it gives CAWSVRDEQFF.

V and J are TRBV10-3 and TRBJ2-7; TRBD1 matches 12 bases. CDR1 is ENHRY, CDR2 SYGVKD, per germline. V lost 4 bases and J lost 5; bases outside the gene matches: 6. The CDR3 is 15 residues long. The CDR3 spells CAISGRDRGPNEQYF. The CDR3, as DNA: TGTGCCATCAGTGGGAGGGACAGGGGGCCGAACGAGCAGTACTTC.

V is TRBV4-1 and J is TRBJ1-2; no firm D call. Trimming shortened V by 0 bases and J by 4 bases, and 12 bases separated the two germline ends. This CDR3 is 15 amino acids long. Looked up from germline, CDR1 is MGHRA and CDR2 is YSYEKL. The CDR3 sequence is CASSQDQQEGYGYTF. The CDR3 DNA sequence: TGCGCCAGCAGCCAAGATCAGCAGGAGGGCTATGGCTACACCTTC.

The J gene is TRBJ2-7, the V gene TRBV10-2, with no clear D. Germline CDR1 reads WSHSY; CDR2 reads SAAADI. V was pared by 6 bases and J by 4 bases, with 10 bases between. This CDR3 contains 12 residues. The CDR3: CASSLNQYEQYF. The CDR3 DNA is TGCGCCAGCAGCCTGAACCAGTACGAGCAGTACTTC.

The genes are TRBV10-2 and TRBJ2-7; 7 nucleotides line up with TRBD1. CDR1 WSHSY and CDR2 SAAADI come from the germline V gene. The CDR3 runs 11 residues. After removal of 10 bases from V and 4 bases from J, the junction contained 4 bases not matched to a gene. The CDR3 reads CATYRGYEQYF. As DNA, the CDR3 is TGCGCCACATACAGGGGATACGAGCAGTACTTC.

This clone was recorded a few times. Distinct nucleotide sequences in the sample also encode this CDR3. CDR3 sequence reads: CASSYHTEAFF. The CDR3, as DNA: TGTGCCAGCAGTTATCATACTGAAGCTTTCTTT. The chain joins TRBV6-6 to TRBJ1-1; D is unresolved. Germline lookup yields CDR1 MNHNY and CDR2 SVGAGI (reference sequence). The V end was cut by 3 bases, the J end by 5 bases, with 4 bases between. This CDR3 has 11 amino acids.

The chain uses TRBV27 and TRBJ1-5; no clear D. There are 16 residues in the CDR3. CDR1 and CDR2 from the germline V gene are MNHEY and SMNVEV (reference sequence). The V end was cut by 1 base, the J end by 4 bases, with 14 bases between. The CDR3 is CASSLYPKDVNQPQHF. CDR3 DNA sequence: TGTGCCAGCAGTTTATACCCCAAAGACGTAAATCAGCCCCAGCATTTT.